This TCR beta chain emerged from a study of blood T cell repertoires in COVID-19. In the study overall: The samples span acute and convalescent COVID-19 from the United States, Italy and Spain. T cells, B-cell-depleted T cells, or PBMCs supplied cDNA or gDNA.

V shed 10 bases and J shed 7 bases, with 22 bases lying between them. Per the germline V gene, CDR1 is MDHEN and CDR2 is SYDVKM. The CDR3 totals 14 residues. This clone was observed a single time. Some clones are missing from TCRdb's copy, which holds only in-frame ones; the method was immunoSEQ multiplex PCR. The sample includes about 200,000 clones, around 86% of them seen just once. The TCR originated in a man aged 35-49 years with acute COVID-19. The gene calls are TRBV28 and TRBJ1-1; maybe TRBD1 (6 bases). The sample taken for sequencing was PBMCs or T cells enriched from blood (not recorded which). Here the CDR3 DNA reads TGTGCCATCCTGGGGGCAGGGGTAAACTTTGAAGCTTTCTTT. As protein: CAILGAGVNFEAFF.